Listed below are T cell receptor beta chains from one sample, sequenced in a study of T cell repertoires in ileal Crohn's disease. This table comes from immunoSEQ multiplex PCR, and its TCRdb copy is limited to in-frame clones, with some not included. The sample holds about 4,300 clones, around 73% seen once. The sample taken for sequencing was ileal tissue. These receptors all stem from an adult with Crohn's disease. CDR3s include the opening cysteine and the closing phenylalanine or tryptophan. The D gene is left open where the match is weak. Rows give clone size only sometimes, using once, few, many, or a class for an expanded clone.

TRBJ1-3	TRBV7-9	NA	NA	CASSSQGGSGNTIYF	TGTGCCAGCAGCTCCCAAGGGGGCTCTGGAAACACCATATATTTT
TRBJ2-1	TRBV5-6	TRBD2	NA	CASSFEGLAGAGSDEQFF	TGTGCCAGCAGCTTTGAAGGACTAGCGGGGGCGGGGTCGGATGAGCAGTTCTTC
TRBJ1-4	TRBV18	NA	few	CASSPGGGSEKLFF	TGTGCCAGCTCCCCCGGGGGAGGTAGTGAAAAACTGTTTTTT
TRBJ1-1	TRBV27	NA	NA	CASSFTGQTEAFF	TGTGCCAGCAGTTTCACAGGGCAAACTGAAGCTTTCTTT
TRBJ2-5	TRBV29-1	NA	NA	CSVERGQQETQYF	TGCAGCGTTGAGCGGGGGCAACAAGAGACCCAGTACTTC
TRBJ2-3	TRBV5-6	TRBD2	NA	CASSYLAGALTDTQYF	TGTGCCAGCAGCTACCTAGCGGGGGCACTCACAGATACGCAGTATTTT
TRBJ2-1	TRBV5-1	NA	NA	CASSYPRTDINEQFF	TGCGCCAGCAGCTACCCAAGGACTGACATCAATGAGCAGTTCTTC
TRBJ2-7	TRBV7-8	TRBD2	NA	CASSPASGGPYEQYF	TGTGCCAGCAGCCCGGCCAGCGGGGGTCCCTACGAGCAGTACTTC
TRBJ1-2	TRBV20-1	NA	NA	CSAGGEYGYTF	TGCAGCGCTGGGGGCGAGTATGGCTACACCTTC
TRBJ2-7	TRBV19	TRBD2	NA	CASSPDSSGGSYEQYF	TGTGCCAGTAGTCCCGACTCTAGCGGGGGGTCCTACGAGCAGTACTTC
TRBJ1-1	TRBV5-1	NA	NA	CASSQAPPSTEAFF	TGCGCCAGCAGCCAAGCACCGCCCTCCACTGAAGCTTTCTTT
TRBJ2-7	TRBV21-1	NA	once	CASSKTGTGIYWGYEQYF	TGTGCCAGCTCCAAAACCGGGACAGGGATTTATTGGGGCTACGAGCAGTACTTC
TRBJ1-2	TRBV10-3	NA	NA	CAISESGDSAANYGYTF	TGTGCCATCAGTGAGTCAGGCGACAGTGCCGCTAACTATGGCTACACCTTC
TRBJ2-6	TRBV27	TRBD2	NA	CATSRRSGGDSGANVLTF	TGTGCCACCTCCCGCAGAAGCGGGGGAGACTCTGGGGCCAACGTCCTGACTTTC
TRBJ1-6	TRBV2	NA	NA	CASYRVHNSPLHF	TGTGCCAGTTACAGGGTCCATAATTCACCCCTCCACTTT
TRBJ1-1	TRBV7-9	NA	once	CASSLIGTEAFF	TGTGCCAGCAGCTTAATCGGGACTGAAGCTTTCTTT
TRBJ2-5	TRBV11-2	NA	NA	CASSLDRYQETQYF	TGTGCCAGCAGCTTAGACAGGTATCAAGAGACCCAGTACTTC
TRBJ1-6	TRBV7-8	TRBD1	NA	CASSWATGTNSPLHF	TGTGCCAGCAGCTGGGCGACAGGGACAAATTCACCCCTCCACTTT
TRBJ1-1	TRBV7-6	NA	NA	CASSLGSGTEAFF	TGTGCCAGCAGCTTAGGATCGGGCACTGAAGCTTTCTTT
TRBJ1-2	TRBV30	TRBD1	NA	CAWSTGQGYGYTF	TGTGCCTGGAGTACCGGACAGGGGTATGGCTACACCTTC
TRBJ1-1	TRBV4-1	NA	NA	CASSQDRLMVGNTEAFF	TGCGCCAGCAGCCAAGACAGGCTGATGGTGGGTAACACTGAAGCTTTCTTT
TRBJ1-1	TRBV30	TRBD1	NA	CAWHRGLNTEAFF	TGTGCCTGGCACAGGGGGCTGAACACTGAAGCTTTCTTT